This entry is about one TCR beta chain. A Seattle source enrolled patients during active infection and followed them longitudinally. Original processing methods: Estimation of nucleated cell counts was performed using reference gene primer amplification. Measured with immunoSEQ multiplex PCR; TCRdb has only the in-frame clones, and not every one. V, J and clone size derive from that table, while D and trimming were established from the DNA sequence. The data hold approximately 70,000 clones, with about 91% observed a single time. The CDR3 sequence is 15 residues long. Looked up from germline, CDR1 is SGHTA and CDR2 is FQGTGA. Trimming removed 1 base from V and 8 bases from J; junction bases left unmatched: 3. The data derive from a study of blood T cell repertoires in COVID-19. Study-level information: Material from acute and convalescent COVID-19 was sourced from the United States, Italy and Spain.

This sequence joins TRBV7-3 and TRBJ1-6; 9 positions agree with TRBD1. The specimen was peripheral blood. The sequence derives from a man aged 40-55 years with COVID-19, enrolled during active disease. CDR3 in amino acids: CASSLNGQGHSPLHF. The CDR3 nucleotides read TGTGCCAGCAGCTTAAATGGACAGGGGCATTCACCCCTCCACTTT.